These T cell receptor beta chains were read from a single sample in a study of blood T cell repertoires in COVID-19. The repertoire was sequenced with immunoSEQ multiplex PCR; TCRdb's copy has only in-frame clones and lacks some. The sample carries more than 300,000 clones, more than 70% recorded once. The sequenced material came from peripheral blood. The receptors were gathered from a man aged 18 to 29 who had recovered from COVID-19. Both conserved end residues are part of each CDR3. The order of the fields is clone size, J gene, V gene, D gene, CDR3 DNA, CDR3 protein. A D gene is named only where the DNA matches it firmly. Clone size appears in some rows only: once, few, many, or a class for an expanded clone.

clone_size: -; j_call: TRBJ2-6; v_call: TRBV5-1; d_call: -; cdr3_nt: TGCGCCAGCAGCTTAAACAGTTACTCCTCTGGGGCCAACGTCCTGACTTTC; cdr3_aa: CASSLNSYSSGANVLTF
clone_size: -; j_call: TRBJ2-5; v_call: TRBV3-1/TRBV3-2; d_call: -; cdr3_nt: TGTGCCAGCAGCCAAGATATAGGAGGGCTCCAAGAGACCCAGTACTTC; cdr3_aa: CASSQDIGGLQETQYF
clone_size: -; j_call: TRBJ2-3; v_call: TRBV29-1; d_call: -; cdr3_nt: TGCAGCGTTGACCGGGGGGCCACAGATACGCAGTATTTT; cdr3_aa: CSVDRGATDTQYF
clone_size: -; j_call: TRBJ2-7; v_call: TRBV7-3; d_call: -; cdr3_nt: TGTGCCAGCAGCTCCCGGGGCGGGGTCCTGAGCTCCTACGAGCAGTACTTC; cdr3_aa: CASSSRGGVLSSYEQYF
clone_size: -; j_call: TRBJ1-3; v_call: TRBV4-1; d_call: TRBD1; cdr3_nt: TGCGCCAGCAGCCAGATGACAGGGGGAAACACCATATATTTT; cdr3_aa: CASSQMTGGNTIYF
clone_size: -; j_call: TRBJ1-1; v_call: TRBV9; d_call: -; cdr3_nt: TGTGCCAGCTCTGGGGGGGTGGACACTGAAGCTTTCTTT; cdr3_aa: CASSGGVDTEAFF
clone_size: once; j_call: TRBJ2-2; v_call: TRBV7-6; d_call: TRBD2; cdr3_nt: TGTGCCAGCAGCTTAGCCCCCTCTCTGGCGGGAGAAGGAACCGGGGAGCTGTTTTTT; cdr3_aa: CASSLAPSLAGEGTGELFF
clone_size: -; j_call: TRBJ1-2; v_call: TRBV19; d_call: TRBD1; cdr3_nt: TGTGCCAGTAGTGCCGGGACAGTCGTCTATGGCTACACCTTC; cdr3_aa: CASSAGTVVYGYTF
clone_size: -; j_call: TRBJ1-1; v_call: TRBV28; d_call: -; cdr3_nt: TGTGCCAGCAGTGTGGGGGGGGCCGGTGACACTGAAGCTTTCTTT; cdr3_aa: CASSVGGAGDTEAFF
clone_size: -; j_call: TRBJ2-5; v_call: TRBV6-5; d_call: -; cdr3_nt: TGTGCCAGCACCAACCAAGAGACCCAGTACTTC; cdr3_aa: CASTNQETQYF
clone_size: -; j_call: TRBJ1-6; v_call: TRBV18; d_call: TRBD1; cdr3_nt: TGTGCCAGCTCACCCCGGGACAGGGCCTCCTATAATTCACCCCTCCACTTT; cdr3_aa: CASSPRDRASYNSPLHF
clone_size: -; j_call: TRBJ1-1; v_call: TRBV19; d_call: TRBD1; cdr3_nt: TGTGCCAGTAGTATCGGGGACAGGAGGGAGGCTTTCTTT; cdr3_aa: CASSIGDRREAFF
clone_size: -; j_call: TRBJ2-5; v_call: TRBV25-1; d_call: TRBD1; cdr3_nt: TGTGCCAGCAGAAGGACAGGGTACGAGACCCAGTACTTC; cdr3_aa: CASRRTGYETQYF
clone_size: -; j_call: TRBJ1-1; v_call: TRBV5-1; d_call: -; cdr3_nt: TGCGCCAGCAGCTCTCGGAGCGGTTCTCAGGCTGAAGCTTTCTTT; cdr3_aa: CASSSRSGSQAEAFF
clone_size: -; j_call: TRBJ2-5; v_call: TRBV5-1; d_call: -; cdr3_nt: TGCGCCAGCAGCTTCTCAGAGACCCAGTACTTC; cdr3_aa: CASSFSETQYF
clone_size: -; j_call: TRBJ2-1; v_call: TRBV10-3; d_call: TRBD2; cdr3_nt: TGTGCCATGACTAGCGGGAGGGGAAATGAGCAGTTCTTC; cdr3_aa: CAMTSGRGNEQFF
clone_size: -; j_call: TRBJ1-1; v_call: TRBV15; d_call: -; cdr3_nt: TGTGCCACCAGCAGAGTTCTCCCCCTGAACACTGAAGCTTTCTTT; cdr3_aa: CATSRVLPLNTEAFF
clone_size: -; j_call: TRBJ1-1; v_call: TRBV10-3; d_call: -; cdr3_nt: TGTGCCATTAGCCCAGGGTGGACCACTGAAGCTTTCTTT; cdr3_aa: CAISPGWTTEAFF
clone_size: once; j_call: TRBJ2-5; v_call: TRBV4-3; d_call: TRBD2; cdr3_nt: TGCGCCAGCAGCCAAGATAGGGTTCAGGGAGGGGAGACCCAGTACTTC; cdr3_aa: CASSQDRVQGGETQYF
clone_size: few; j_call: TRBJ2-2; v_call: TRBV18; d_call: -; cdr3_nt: TGTGCCAGCTCAGCCAACTACTTAAACACCGGGGAGCTGTTTTTT; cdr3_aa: CASSANYLNTGELFF
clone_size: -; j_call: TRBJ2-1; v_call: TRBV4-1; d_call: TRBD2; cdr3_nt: TGCGCCAGCAGCCAAGCCAGCGGGGCCTCCTCCGGGAATGAGCAGTTCTTC; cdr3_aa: CASSQASGASSGNEQFF
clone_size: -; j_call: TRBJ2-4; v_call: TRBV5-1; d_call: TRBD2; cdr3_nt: TGCGCCAGCAGCCCCGGCGGGAGGGACATTCAGTACTTC; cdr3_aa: CASSPGGRDIQYF
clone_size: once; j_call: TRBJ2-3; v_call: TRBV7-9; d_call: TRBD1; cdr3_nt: TGTGCCAGCAGCTTAGGGGACAGGGTGGGGACAGATACGCAGTATTTT; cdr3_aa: CASSLGDRVGTDTQYF
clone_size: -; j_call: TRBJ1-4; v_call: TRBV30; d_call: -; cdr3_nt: TGTGCCTGGAGTGAGGGGGAAAAACTGTTTTTT; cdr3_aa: CAWSEGEKLFF
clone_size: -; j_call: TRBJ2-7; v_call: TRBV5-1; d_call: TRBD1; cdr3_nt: TGCGCCAGCAGCGTTATATTTGGGACAGGGAACTACGAGCAGTACTTC; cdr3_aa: CASSVIFGTGNYEQYF
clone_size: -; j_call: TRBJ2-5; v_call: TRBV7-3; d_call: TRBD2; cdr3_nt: TGTGCCAGCAGCTTAAATGGGGGGGAACAAGAGACCCAGTACTTC; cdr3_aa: CASSLNGGEQETQYF
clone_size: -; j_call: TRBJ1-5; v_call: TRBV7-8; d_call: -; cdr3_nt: TGTGCCAGCAGCTTAGCCGGGGATAGTCAGCCCCAGCATTTT; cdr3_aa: CASSLAGDSQPQHF
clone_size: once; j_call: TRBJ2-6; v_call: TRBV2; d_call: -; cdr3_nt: TGTGCCAGCGGGGGCATACTCTCTGGGGCCAACGTCCTGACTTTC; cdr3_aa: CASGGILSGANVLTF
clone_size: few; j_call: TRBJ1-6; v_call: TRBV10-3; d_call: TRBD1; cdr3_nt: TGTGCCATCGGGACAGGGGATAATTCACCCCTCCACTTT; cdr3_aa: CAIGTGDNSPLHF
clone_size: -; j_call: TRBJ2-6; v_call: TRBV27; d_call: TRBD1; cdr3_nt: TGTGCCAGCAGTTCAGACAGGGGGCTACCCTCTGGGGCCAACGTCCTGACTTTC; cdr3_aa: CASSSDRGLPSGANVLTF
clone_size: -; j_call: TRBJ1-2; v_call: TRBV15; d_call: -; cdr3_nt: TGTGCCACCAGCAGAGATCGGGGGGTGCTAGCTGGCTATGGCTACACCTTC; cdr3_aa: CATSRDRGVLAGYGYTF
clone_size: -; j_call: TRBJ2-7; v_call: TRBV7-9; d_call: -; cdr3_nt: TGTGCCAGCAGCTTAGGCGCCTACGAGCAGTACTTC; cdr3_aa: CASSLGAYEQYF
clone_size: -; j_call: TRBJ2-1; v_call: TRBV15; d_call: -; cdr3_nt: TGTGCCACCAGCACCGGGCCCGGGGGATACAATGAGCAGTTCTTC; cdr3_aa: CATSTGPGGYNEQFF
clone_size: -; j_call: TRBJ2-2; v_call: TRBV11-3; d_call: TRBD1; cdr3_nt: TGTGCCAGCAGCTTAGCGGGACAGGGTAATCCCGGGGAGCTGTTTTTT; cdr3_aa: CASSLAGQGNPGELFF
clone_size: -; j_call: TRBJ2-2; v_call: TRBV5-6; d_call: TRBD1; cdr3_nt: TGTGCCAGCAGCTTGGGGACAGGGGTATTCCCCGGGGAGCTGTTTTTT; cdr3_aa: CASSLGTGVFPGELFF
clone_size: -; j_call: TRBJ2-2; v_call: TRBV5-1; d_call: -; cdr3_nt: TGCGCCAGCAGCTTGCGGGTCTTCGCTAGTGGTGGCACCGGGGAGCTGTTTTTT; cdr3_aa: CASSLRVFASGGTGELFF
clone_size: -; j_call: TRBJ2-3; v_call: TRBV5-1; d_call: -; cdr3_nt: TGCGCCAGCAGCTTGTTTGTGGCCGCAGATACGCAGTATTTT; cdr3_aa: CASSLFVAADTQYF
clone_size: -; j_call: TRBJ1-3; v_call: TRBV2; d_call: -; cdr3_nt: TGTGCCAGCAGTGGGGGGGGCATCTCTGGAAACACCATATATTTT; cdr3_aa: CASSGGGISGNTIYF
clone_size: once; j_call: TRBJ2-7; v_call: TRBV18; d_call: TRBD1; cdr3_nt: TGTGCCAGCTCACCCTCGGGACAGGGCTACGAGCAGTACTTC; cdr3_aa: CASSPSGQGYEQYF
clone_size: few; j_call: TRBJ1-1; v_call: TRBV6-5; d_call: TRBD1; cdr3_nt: TGTGCCAGCATCCGTGGACAGGGGGCGAAGGCTTTCTTT; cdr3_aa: CASIRGQGAKAFF
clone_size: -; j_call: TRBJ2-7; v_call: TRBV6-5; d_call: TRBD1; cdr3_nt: TGTGCCAGCAGTTACGACAGGGATTACGAGCAGTACTTC; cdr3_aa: CASSYDRDYEQYF
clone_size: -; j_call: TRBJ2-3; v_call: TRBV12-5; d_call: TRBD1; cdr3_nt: TGTGCTAGTGGTTTGGTACAGGGGGCGATTAGCACAGATACGCAGTATTTT; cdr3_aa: CASGLVQGAISTDTQYF
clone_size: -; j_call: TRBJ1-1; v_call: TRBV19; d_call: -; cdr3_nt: TGTGCCAGTAGTATAGATGCAGGGTACCAAGCTTTCTTT; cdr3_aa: CASSIDAGYQAFF
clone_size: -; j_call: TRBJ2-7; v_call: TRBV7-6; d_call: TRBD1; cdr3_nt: TGTGCCAGCAGCAACCGACAGGGGAGGAAGACGTACGAGCAGTACTTC; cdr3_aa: CASSNRQGRKTYEQYF
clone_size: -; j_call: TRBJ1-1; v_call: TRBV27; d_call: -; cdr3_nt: TGTGCCAGCAGTTTATCAAGAGGGGGCACTGAAGCTTTCTTT; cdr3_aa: CASSLSRGGTEAFF
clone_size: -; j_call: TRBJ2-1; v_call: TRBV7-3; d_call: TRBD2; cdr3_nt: TGTGCCAGCAGCTTAACTGCTAGCGGGCTTTACAATGAGCAGTTCTTC; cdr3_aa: CASSLTASGLYNEQFF
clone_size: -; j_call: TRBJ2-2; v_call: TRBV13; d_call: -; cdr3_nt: TGTGCCAGCAGCCCCCGGGGCGGGGAGCTGTTTTTT; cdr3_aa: CASSPRGGELFF
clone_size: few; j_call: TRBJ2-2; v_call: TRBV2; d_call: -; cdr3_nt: TGTGCCAGCAGTACAGGCTCCGGGGAGCTGTTTTTT; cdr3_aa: CASSTGSGELFF
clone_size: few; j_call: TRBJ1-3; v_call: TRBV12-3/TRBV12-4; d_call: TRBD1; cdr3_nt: TGTGCCACAGATCACAGACAGGGCACCATATATTTT; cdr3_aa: CATDHRQGTIYF